This TCR beta chain was identified during a study of PD-L1 blockade in urothelial cancer. Sequencing was performed with immunoSEQ multiplex PCR; in TCRdb, only in-frame clones are kept and a portion is missing. The sample yields tens of thousands of clones, 81% seen once. Germline trimming cut 1 base from V and 2 bases from J; bases unmatched to any gene: 3. Germline V gene data show CDR1 as LNHDA and CDR2 as SQIVND (reference sequence). CDR3 length equals 15 residues. As for time point: pretreatment peripheral blood. The chain employs TRBV19 and TRBJ2-7, with 9 bases matching TRBD1. This TCR came from a man aged 65 to 85 with urothelial cancer. The sample in question was PBMCs, obtained around atezolizumab (anti-PD-L1) treatment. DNA for the CDR3: TGTGCCAGTAGTATAGGTGACAGGGGGGCCTACGAGCAGTACTTC. It encodes CASSIGDRGAYEQYF. Full variable domain (missing parts from reference TRBV19 and TRBJ2-7): DGGITQSPKYLFRKEGQNVTLSCEQNLNHDAMYWYRQDPGQGLRLIYYSQIVNDFQKGDIAEGYSVSREKKESFPLTVTSAQKNPTAFYLCASSIGDRGAYEQYFGPGTRLTVT.